This paragraph reports one TCR beta chain. What this receptor recognizes is not known. Nothing much larger sits one base from this clone, and base qualities are not available. This specimen comes from a study of control samples from healthy donors and cancer patients (dated by TCRdb to the early 2020s). The library was obtained by the immunoSEQ multiplex PCR assay. TCRdb mirrors the immuneACCESS table, restricted to in-frame sequences. Some clones are absent from its copies; in checked studies, under half trace to an unresolved V gene, and the reason for the others is unknown. This sample gives around 70,000 clones in total; 70% to 90% of them show up just once. Approximately 2.5% of the sample is in the top ten clones. At the junction V is shortened by 4 bases and J by 5 bases, with 17 bases in between. Counted from cysteine to phenylalanine, this CDR3 has 16 amino acids. The CDR3 DNA has 48 bases and is translated from base 1. The germline V gene provides CDR1 LGHNA and CDR2 YNFKEQ.

The sequencing sample was made of PBMCs. The receptor's source is a woman in her forties or fifties with head and neck cancer. The chain is assembled from TRBV4-2 and TRBJ2-2, and the D gene may be TRBD1, 6 bases matching. The DNA sequence reads TGTGCCAGCAGCCCAGGGGATGGGCGACGGACCGGGGAGCTGTTTTTT. It is translated as CASSPGDGRRTGELFF.